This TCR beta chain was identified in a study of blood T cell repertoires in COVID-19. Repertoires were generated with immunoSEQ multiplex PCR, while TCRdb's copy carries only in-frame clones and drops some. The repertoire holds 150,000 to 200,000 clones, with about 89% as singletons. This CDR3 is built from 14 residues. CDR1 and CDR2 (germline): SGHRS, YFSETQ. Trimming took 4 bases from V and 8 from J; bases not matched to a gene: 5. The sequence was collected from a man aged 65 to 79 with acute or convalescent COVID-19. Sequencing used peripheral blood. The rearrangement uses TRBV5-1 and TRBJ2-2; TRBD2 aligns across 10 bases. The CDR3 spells CASSGLADPGELFF. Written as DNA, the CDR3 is TGCGCCAGCAGCGGACTAGCGGACCCTGGGGAGCTGTTTTTT. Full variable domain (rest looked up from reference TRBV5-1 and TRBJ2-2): KAGVTQTPRYLIKTRGQQVTLSCSPISGHRSVSWYQQTPGQGLQFLFEYFSETQRNKGNFPGRFSGRQFSNSRSEMNVSTLELGDSALYLCASSGLADPGELFFGEGSRLTVL.